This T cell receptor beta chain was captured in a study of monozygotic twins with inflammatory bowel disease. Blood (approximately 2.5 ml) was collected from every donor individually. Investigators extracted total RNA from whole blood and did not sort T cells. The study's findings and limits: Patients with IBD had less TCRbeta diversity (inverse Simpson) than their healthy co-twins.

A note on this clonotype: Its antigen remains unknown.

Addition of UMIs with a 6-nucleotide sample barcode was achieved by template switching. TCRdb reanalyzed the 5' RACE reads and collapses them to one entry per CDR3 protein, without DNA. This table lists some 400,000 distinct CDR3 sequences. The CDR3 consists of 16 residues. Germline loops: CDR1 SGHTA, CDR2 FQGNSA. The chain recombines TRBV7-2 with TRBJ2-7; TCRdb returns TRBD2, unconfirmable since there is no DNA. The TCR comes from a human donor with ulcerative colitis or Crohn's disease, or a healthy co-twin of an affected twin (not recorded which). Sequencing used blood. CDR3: CASSTLAGGPSYEQYF.